This entry lists 4 T cell receptor beta chains sequenced from one sample in a study of Ad26.COV2.S vaccination and SARS-CoV-2 variants. Treatment reported: 15 to 20 received Ad26.COV2.S at low or high dose, single or two shots; 5 received placebo; per-sample allocation not given. Sample collection was performed on day 63 after the first vaccine or placebo injection. Here immunoSEQ multiplex PCR was the method, and the copy in TCRdb shows in-frame clones only, minus some. The sample consists of about half a million clones, roughly nine tenths of them appearing once. This material consisted of peripheral blood, taken in a trial of Ad26.COV2.S vaccine versus placebo. The receptors come from a person aged 18 to 59 who received the Ad26.COV2.S COVID-19 vaccine or a placebo.

The genes are TRBV30 and TRBJ2-1; 12 nucleotides match TRBD2. Germline CDR1 is GTSNPN and CDR2 is SVGIG (reference sequence). Trimming at V came to 7 bases and at J to 6 bases, leaving 7 bases not matched to a gene. The CDR3 has 14 amino acids. In DNA form, the CDR3 reads TGTGCCTACTCGGGACTAGCGGGCGGCAATGAGCAGTTCTTC. Protein product: CAYSGLAGGNEQFF.

V and J are TRBV19 and TRBJ1-4; D is undetermined. The CDR3 spans 12 residues. CDR1 LNHDA and CDR2 SQIVND come from the germline V gene (reference sequence). V dropped 6 bases and J dropped 7 bases, with 9 bases sitting between them. The CDR3 DNA sequence: TGTGCCAGTAGCGGCCGGGGTGAAAAACTGTTTTTT. Translation gives CASSGRGEKLFF.

This chain uses TRBV5-1 with TRBJ1-2; the D is unclear. The CDR3 spans 15 residues. Per the germline V gene, CDR1 is SGHRS and CDR2 is YFSETQ. Trimming shortened V by 4 bases and J by 4 bases, and 17 bases separated the two germline ends. CDR3 region: CASSAGSSYGYGYTF. The CDR3 nucleotides read TGCGCCAGCAGCGCAGGATCGTCCTACGGCTATGGCTACACCTTC. Filled out from reference TRBV5-1 and TRBJ1-2, the complete variable domain reads KAGVTQTPRYLIKTRGQQVTLSCSPISGHRSVSWYQQTPGQGLQFLFEYFSETQRNKGNFPGRFSGRQFSNSRSEMNVSTLELGDSALYLCASSAGSSYGYGYTFGSGTRLTVV.

This clone was recorded once. The rearrangement links TRBV27 to TRBJ1-2, with D perhaps matching TRBD1 (5 bases). The ends were cut back, 5 bases at V and 8 bases at J, with 21 bases in the middle. CDR1 and CDR2 (germline): MNHEY, SMNVEV (reference sequence). CDR3 length equals 15 residues. The CDR3 protein is CASSPGGGLTLGYTF. The CDR3 nucleotides read TGTGCCAGCAGTCCGGGGGGGGGACTAACTCTGGGCTACACCTTC.